A single sample is the source of the 25 T cell receptor beta chains below, sequenced in a study of blood T cell repertoires in COVID-19. This table comes from immunoSEQ multiplex PCR, and its TCRdb copy is limited to in-frame clones, with some not included. In the table there are 220,000 or so clones, approximately 82% of which are singletons. Input material: peripheral blood. The receptors stem from an elderly woman with acute or convalescent COVID-19.

The V call is TRBV19, the J call TRBJ2-4; the D gene is possibly TRBD1 (6 bases). The ends were cut back, 7 bases at V and 0 bases at J, with 19 bases in the middle. The germline V gene has CDR1 LNHDA and CDR2 SQIVND (reference sequence). There are 17 residues in the CDR3. The CDR3 sequence: CASTSSLGQLAKNIQYF. DNA of the CDR3: TGTGCCAGTACCTCATCGCTGGGACAATTAGCCAAAAACATTCAGTACTTC.

The chain employs TRBV11-2 and TRBJ2-1; D is unresolved. Trimming stripped 5 bases from V and 4 bases from J, with 6 bases between. Germline CDR1 reads SGHAT; CDR2 reads FQNNGV. The CDR3 runs to 12 residues. The CDR3 DNA reads as TGTGCCAGCAGCGGAGATTACAATGAGCAGTTCTTC. The encoded protein is CASSGDYNEQFF.

This rearrangement joins TRBV4-1 to TRBJ2-5, with TRBD1 matching over 7 bases. V lost 4 bases to trimming and J lost 0 bases; unmatched junction nucleotides: 11. The CDR3 consists of 17 residues. The germline gives CDR1 MGHRA, CDR2 YSYEKL. This chain's CDR3 is CASSRRGQDQYQETQYF. CDR3 DNA sequence: TGCGCCAGCAGCCGAAGAGGACAGGACCAGTACCAAGAGACCCAGTACTTC.

This chain connects TRBV7-6 to TRBJ2-5; D perhaps matches TRBD2 (5 bases). CDR1 and CDR2 (germline): SGHVS, FNYEAQ. The CDR3 extends over 16 amino acids. Deletions cut 2 bases from V and 2 bases from J, with 15 bases between. CDR3 region: CASSLRRTLLQETQYF. The CDR3 DNA reads as TGTGCCAGCAGCTTACGGCGGACTCTTTTACAAGAGACCCAGTACTTC.

The chain recombines TRBV3-1 (or the pseudogene TRBV3-2) with TRBJ2-1, with 9 nucleotides matching TRBD1. Germline loops: CDR1 LGHDT, CDR2 YNNKEL (reference sequence). The CDR3 is made up of 15 amino acids. V shed 4 bases and J 7 bases; nucleotides not matched to a gene: 8. CDR3 DNA sequence: TGTGCCAGCAGCCGTCGACAGGGGGAAAGTAATGAGCAGTTCTTC. Translation: CASSRRQGESNEQFF.

J is TRBJ1-5 and V is TRBV5-8, with D perhaps TRBD1 (5 bases). The CDR3 totals 17 residues. The germline gives CDR1 SGHTS, CDR2 YDEGEE. Trimming pared 0 bases from V and 0 bases from J, leaving 13 bases between. CDR3 in amino acids: CASSLEAGFYSNQPQHF. The CDR3 region has the DNA TGTGCCAGCAGCTTGGAAGCAGGGTTCTATAGCAATCAGCCCCAGCATTTT.

The CDR3 reads CASSYTRGDYTF. The CDR3 nucleotides read TGTGCCAGCAGTTACACCAGGGGAGACTACACCTTC. This chain links TRBV6-2 or TRBV6-3 with TRBJ1-2; D possibly corresponds to TRBD1 (6 bases). Trimming stripped 2 bases from V and 10 bases from J, with 11 bases between. Per germline, CDR1 MNHEY and CDR2 SVGEGT. This CDR3 has 12 amino acids.

This chain joins TRBV4-1 and TRBJ2-5; weak D call: TRBD2 (5 bases). The CDR3 has 13 residues. The V end was cut by 1 base, the J end by 4 bases, with 7 bases between. CDR1 and CDR2 from the germline V gene are MGHRA and YSYEKL. The CDR3 region is CASSQVRGETQYF. The CDR3, as DNA: TGCGCCAGCAGCCAAGTTCGGGGAGAGACCCAGTACTTC.

The genes are TRBV5-1 and TRBJ2-3, with a weak D call TRBD1 (6 bases). The CDR3 runs 14 residues. Germline V CDR1 and CDR2: SGHRS, YFSETQ. V was cut by 4 bases and J by 5 bases, with 14 bases left in between. The CDR3 region is CASSIPTGRDTQYF. In DNA, the CDR3 is TGCGCCAGCAGCATTCCTACAGGGCGAGATACGCAGTATTTT.

The chain couples TRBV7-8 to TRBJ2-3; possible D gene TRBD2, 6 bases. The V end was cut by 1 base, the J end by 8 bases, with 19 bases between. Germline-derived CDR1 and CDR2 are SGHVS and FQNEAQ. This CDR3 region has 16 residues. In DNA, the CDR3 is TGTGCCAGCAGCTTAGAGGTTTTTGCGGGGTTGTTTACGCAGTATTTT. As protein: CASSLEVFAGLFTQYF.

This clone was observed a few times. This CDR3 reads CASSSGLNQPQHF. The CDR3 bases are TGCGCCAGCAGCTCGGGGTTAAATCAGCCCCAGCATTTT. The chain employs TRBV5-1 and TRBJ1-5; D ambiguous. Trimming left V 3 bases short and J 4 bases short, with 8 bases between. There are 13 residues in the CDR3. Looked up from germline, CDR1 is SGHRS and CDR2 is YFSETQ.

This clone was observed a handful of times. Other DNA variants within this sample encode the same CDR3. The chain is built from TRBV19 and TRBJ2-7, with 12 bases aligning to TRBD2. The ends lost 4 bases at V and 7 bases at J; junction bases unmatched: 2. CDR3 length: 13 residues. CDR1 LNHDA and CDR2 SQIVND come from the germline V gene (reference sequence). The CDR3 protein is CASSRLAGAEQYF. CDR3 nucleotides: TGTGCCAGTAGTAGACTAGCGGGAGCTGAGCAGTACTTC.

This sequence joins TRBV7-9 and TRBJ2-1, with 12 bases identical to TRBD2. The CDR3 runs to 19 residues. Trimming cost V 5 bases and J 0 bases; bases outside gene matches: 11. The germline V gene encodes CDR1 SEHNR and CDR2 FQNEAQ (reference sequence). The CDR3 DNA sequence: TGTGCCAGCAGCCAGCGACTAGCGGGGGAGATTTTCTCCTACAATGAGCAGTTCTTC. Translation: CASSQRLAGEIFSYNEQFF.

The chain employs TRBV7-9 and TRBJ2-2; weak D call: TRBD1 (7 bases). The V and J ends lost 2 bases and 2 bases respectively, with 21 bases between them. The CDR3 is 19 residues long. Germline V lookup: CDR1 SEHNR, CDR2 FQNEAQ (reference sequence). Written as DNA, the CDR3 is TGTGCCAGCAGCTTACCTTTGGGCACAGGGGCGGGAAACACCGGGGAGCTGTTTTTT. Amino acid sequence: CASSLPLGTGAGNTGELFF.

The chain uses TRBV29-1 and TRBJ2-3; possibly TRBD1 for D (7 bases). Germline V gives CDR1 SQVTM, CDR2 ANQGSEA. This CDR3 has 15 residues. The V end lost 7 bases, the J end lost 0 bases, and 17 bases lay between the germline ends. CDR3 loop: CSADSQGTSTDTQYF. CDR3 DNA: TGCAGCGCCGACTCACAGGGGACTAGCACAGATACGCAGTATTTT.

A remark on this clone: A read error may be the cause here, since a much bigger clone is one base away. The CDR3 nucleotides read TGTGCCAGCAGCACAGGGGGCTACGAGCAGTACTTC. This sequence encodes CASSTGGYEQYF. The genes are TRBV6-1 and TRBJ2-7; 8 nucleotides line up with TRBD1. Trimming took 6 bases from V and 3 from J; bases not matched to a gene: 1. The length of the CDR3 is 12 residues. Germline V gives CDR1 MNHNS, CDR2 SASEGT.

This chain joins TRBV7-2 and TRBJ1-1; 8 bases agree with TRBD1. Germline assignment: CDR1 SGHTA and CDR2 FQGNSA. The V segment lost 4 bases and the J segment 5 bases; nucleotides outside the gene matches: 3. The CDR3 consists of 13 residues. The CDR3 bases are TGTGCCAGCAGCTCGAACAGGGGGACTGAAGCTTTCTTT. This gives the protein CASSSNRGTEAFF.

The chain joins TRBV6-5 to TRBJ2-5, with 8 bases fitting TRBD2. V lost 5 bases and J lost 5; bases outside the gene matches: 10. The CDR3 runs 15 residues. Per germline, CDR1 MNHEY and CDR2 SVGAGI. CDR3 DNA sequence: TGTGCCAGCAGTACCCCGCCTAGCGGGTGGGAGACCCAGTACTTC. It specifies CASSTPPSGWETQYF.

The rearrangement links TRBV30 to TRBJ1-1; maybe TRBD1 (5 bases). V lost 0 bases and J lost 4, with 12 bases in between. The CDR3 sequence is 14 residues long. Germline V CDR1 and CDR2: GTSNPN, SVGIG (reference sequence). Here the CDR3 DNA reads TGTGCCTGGAGTGTTAGAGGAAGGGGCACTGAAGCTTTCTTT. Its protein product is CAWSVRGRGTEAFF. The full variable domain, with the rest looked up from reference TRBV30 and TRBJ1-1, is SQTIHQWPATLVQPVGSPLSLECTVEGTSNPNLYWYRQAAGRGLQLLFYSVGIGQISSEVPQNLSASRPQDRQFILSSKKLLLSDSGFYLCAWSVRGRGTEAFFGQGTRLTVV.

This chain uses TRBV7-2 with TRBJ2-7; D is possibly TRBD1 (6 bases). V lost 5 bases, J lost 0 bases, and 14 bases lay in between. In germline, CDR1 is SGHTA, CDR2 FQGNSA. This CDR3 has 15 amino acids. CDR3 coding DNA: TGTGCCAGCAGCACGCAGGGGTACCCCTCCTACGAGCAGTACTTC. It is translated as CASSTQGYPSYEQYF.

The CDR3 region is CATSRVQGSNQPQHF. CDR3 in DNA: TGTGCCACCAGCAGAGTTCAGGGAAGCAATCAGCCCCAGCATTTT. The chain combines TRBV15 with TRBJ1-5; the D gene is possibly TRBD1 (5 bases). Between the trimmed V and J ends, which lost 1 base and 1 base, there was a span of 8 bases. The CDR3 covers 15 residues. In germline, CDR1 is LNHNV, CDR2 YYDKDF (reference sequence).

V gene TRBV7-2 combines with J gene TRBJ2-5; 10 bases are a match to TRBD1. Germline V gives CDR1 SGHTA, CDR2 FQGNSA. The CDR3 is 14 residues long. V gave up 5 bases and J gave up 5 bases; unmatched junction bases: 5. The CDR3 DNA reads as TGTGCCAGCAGCGACAGGGGGCCCTGGGAGACCCAGTACTTC. Protein sequence: CASSDRGPWETQYF.

This chain uses TRBV3-1 (or the pseudogene TRBV3-2) with TRBJ2-1, with 8 nucleotides matching TRBD1. This CDR3 is 16 amino acids long. CDR1 and CDR2 (germline): LGHDT, YNNKEL (reference sequence). V lost 6 bases, J lost 7 bases, and 14 bases stayed unmatched. CDR3 nucleotide sequence: TGTGCCAGCAGAGAATCCGGACAGGGAACAGAAAATGAGCAGTTCTTC. The encoded protein is CASRESGQGTENEQFF.

The chain is built from TRBV27 and TRBJ2-2; D not certain. Trimming removed 1 base at V and 2 bases at J, with 5 bases between. Germline V lookup: CDR1 MNHEY, CDR2 SMNVEV (reference sequence). The CDR3 has 14 amino acids. CDR3 in DNA: TGTGCCAGCAGTTTATACTCCAACACCGGGGAGCTGTTTTTT. Translation gives CASSLYSNTGELFF.

CDR3 in amino acids: CAWSVSGNIQYF. In DNA form, the CDR3 reads TGTGCCTGGAGTGTATCAGGGAACATTCAGTACTTC. The V and J genes are TRBV30 and TRBJ2-4; TRBD1 is a possible D gene (5 bases). The CDR3 runs 12 residues. V lost 0 bases to trimming and J lost 7 bases, with 7 bases between them. CDR1 and CDR2 (germline): GTSNPN, SVGIG (reference sequence).